This passage covers 5 T cell receptor beta chains from one sample sequenced in a study of shared clonotypes between healthy human individuals. The naive CD8 population came from CD45RO-negative cells selected for CCR7, without terminally differentiated effector memory CD45RA+ cells. Libraries were prepared by immunoSEQ multiplex PCR; TCRdb keeps only in-frame clonotypes and omits some of them. The data contain about 2.1 million clones, about 93% of them singletons. Sequencing was done on a sample of naive CD8+ T cells from PBMCs. These receptors were taken from a man aged 18 to 35 in good health. Some clones in this sample may be carry-over from other donors' samples.

Points on this clone: The sample holds other DNA sequences that translate to the same CDR3. The chain couples TRBV27 to TRBJ2-7; no clear D. CDR3 length: 13 amino acids. The V gene lost 6 bases and the J gene lost 2 bases, with 11 bases spanning the gap. The germline CDR1 and CDR2 sequences are MNHEY and SMNVEV (reference sequence). The CDR3 nucleotides read TGTGCCAGCAGCCCCCTTGGGGCCTACGAGCAGTACTTC. Translation: CASSPLGAYEQYF.

The chain recombines TRBV9 with TRBJ2-1, with D maybe TRBD2 (5 bases). Trimming left V 3 bases short and J 2 bases short, with 9 bases between. CDR1 and CDR2 from the germline V gene are SGDLS and YYNGEE. The CDR3 covers 14 residues. CDR3 nucleotide sequence: TGTGCCAGCAGCGACCGGACTCCCTACAATGAGCAGTTCTTC. It codes for CASSDRTPYNEQFF.

V gene TRBV5-3 combines with J gene TRBJ1-4; the D gene is possibly TRBD1 (5 bases). TRBV5-3 is designated an ORF whose function remains uncertain. This CDR3 is built from 15 residues. Trimming left V 0 bases short and J 3 bases short, with 9 bases between. The CDR3 DNA reads TGTGCCAGAAGCTTGGTAAGGACACCTAATGAAAAACTGTTTTTT. The encoded protein is CARSLVRTPNEKLFF.

The rearrangement links TRBV7-9 to TRBJ1-2; D unclear. Germline loops: CDR1 SEHNR, CDR2 FQNEAQ (reference sequence). Trimming took 6 bases from V and 6 from J, leaving 14 bases between them. This CDR3 is 13 amino acids long. In DNA form, the CDR3 reads TGTGCCAGCAGTACCCCGAGTACCCATGGCTACACCTTC. The encoded protein is CASSTPSTHGYTF.

Points on this clone: The same CDR3 also results from other DNA sequences found in this sample. The rearrangement joins TRBV7-9 to TRBJ1-1; TRBD1 aligns across 10 bases. The CDR3 totals 16 residues. V lost 5 bases and J lost 1; bases outside the gene matches: 7. Per the germline V gene, CDR1 is SEHNR and CDR2 is FQNEAQ (reference sequence). CDR3 amino acids: CASSTRQGARNTEAFF. CDR3 bases: TGTGCCAGCAGCACCCGACAGGGGGCGAGGAACACTGAAGCTTTCTTT.